These 18 T cell receptor beta chains share one sample of origin, sequenced in a study of shared clonotypes between healthy human individuals. Profiled with immunoSEQ multiplex PCR; TCRdb holds only in-frame clones, not every one. Here the sample spans millions of clones, approximately 95% being singletons. Naive CD8 cells were CD45RO-negative, positively selected for CCR7, excluding terminally differentiated effector memory CD45RA+ cells. The sequencing sample was made of naive CD8+ T cells sorted from blood. Every receptor here comes from a man between 18 and 29 years old in good health.

The chain recombines TRBV27 with TRBJ2-1; tentatively, D is TRBD2 (6 bases). Trimming removed 3 bases from V and 5 bases from J, with 14 bases in between. CDR1 is MNHEY, CDR2 SMNVEV, per germline (reference sequence). CDR3 length: 15 amino acids. The CDR3 here is CASSLSGLLNNEQFF. In DNA form, the CDR3 reads TGTGCCAGCAGTTTGAGCGGGCTTCTGAACAATGAGCAGTTCTTC.

The chain is built from TRBV28 and TRBJ2-3; no definite D call. The CDR3 is 13 amino acids. The V gene lost 6 bases and the J gene lost 2 bases, with 9 bases spanning the gap. Germline V lookup: CDR1 MDHEN, CDR2 SYDVKM. The chain's CDR3 is CASSGRPTDTQYF. As DNA, the CDR3 is TGTGCCAGCAGCGGCAGGCCCACAGATACGCAGTATTTT. Variable domain in full (rest from reference TRBV28 and TRBJ2-3): DVKVTQSSRYLVKRTGEKVFLECVQDMDHENMFWYRQDPGLGLRLIYFSYDVKMKEKGDIPEGYSVSREKKERFSLILESASTNQTSMYLCASSGRPTDTQYFGPGTRLTVL.

As to this clone: Other DNA sequences in the sample encode the same CDR3. The rearrangement joins TRBV7-9 to TRBJ2-1; 13 positions match TRBD2. The CDR3 consists of 16 residues. Looked up from germline, CDR1 is SEHNR and CDR2 is FQNEAQ (reference sequence). The junction had 5 bases not matched to a gene; V was cut back by 1 base and J by 8 bases. The CDR3 spells CASSLGLAGGRDEQFF. For the CDR3, the DNA is TGTGCCAGCAGCTTAGGACTAGCGGGGGGCCGCGATGAGCAGTTCTTC.

J is TRBJ2-1 and V is TRBV27; 10 nucleotides align to TRBD2. After removal of 4 bases from V and 6 bases from J, the junction contained 6 bases not matched to a gene. Germline V gives CDR1 MNHEY, CDR2 SMNVEV (reference sequence). This CDR3 is 15 amino acids long. CDR3 region: CASSWNSGRVNEQFF. The CDR3, as DNA: TGTGCCAGCAGTTGGAACAGCGGGAGGGTCAATGAGCAGTTCTTC.

This chain's CDR3 is CASSPGGPDTQYF. The DNA of the CDR3 is TGTGCCAGCAGCCCCGGAGGCCCAGATACGCAGTATTTT. The rearrangement joins TRBV5-4 to TRBJ2-3; a possible D gene is TRBD2 (5 bases). The CDR3 sequence is 13 residues long. Germline assignment: CDR1 SGHNT and CDR2 YYREEE (reference sequence). Trimming removed 4 bases from V and 4 bases from J, with 10 bases in between.

J is TRBJ2-7 and V is TRBV4-2; 11 nucleotides match TRBD1. Germline values: CDR1 LGHNA, CDR2 YNFKEQ. V trimming: 2 bases; J trimming: 4 bases; junction bases outside the gene matches: 7. The CDR3 totals 16 residues. CDR3 sequence reads: CASSQRGGTGGYEQYF. DNA of the CDR3: TGTGCCAGCAGCCAAAGAGGCGGGACAGGGGGTTACGAGCAGTACTTC.

The chain couples TRBV14 to TRBJ2-7, with TRBD1 identical over 8 bases. The CDR3 sequence is 15 residues long. Germline assignment: CDR1 SGHDN and CDR2 FVKESK. After removal of 6 bases from V and 3 bases from J, the junction contained 10 bases not matched to a gene. The CDR3 loop is CASSLTGTGFYEQYF. CDR3 coding DNA: TGTGCCAGCAGTCTTACCGGGACAGGCTTCTACGAGCAGTACTTC.

Regarding this clone: This sample includes further DNA sequences coding for the same CDR3. The chain joins TRBV4-3 to TRBJ2-3, with 9 bases that match TRBD2. The length of the CDR3 is 17 residues. J was trimmed by 5 bases and V by 0 bases; bases with no gene match: 9. Germline V gene data show CDR1 as LGHNA and CDR2 as YSLEER. The CDR3 loop reads CASSQDGVAGEGDTQYF. CDR3 DNA: TGCGCCAGCAGCCAAGATGGGGTAGCGGGGGAGGGAGATACGCAGTATTTT.

The gene calls are TRBV28 and TRBJ1-5, with TRBD1 matching over 10 bases. V dropped 11 bases and J dropped 6; count of bases not matched to a gene: 13. Germline CDR1 and CDR2: MDHEN and SYDVKM. This CDR3 region has 15 residues. The CDR3 nucleotides are TGTGCCGGTGCCGGGACAGGGGTGATTGGTCAGCCCCAGCATTTT. This sequence encodes CAGAGTGVIGQPQHF.

Comment on this clone: Other DNA sequences in the sample encode the same CDR3. This chain uses TRBV28 with TRBJ2-5; 12 bases align to TRBD2. V trimming: 10 bases; J trimming: 2 bases; junction bases outside the gene matches: 5. The CDR3 length is 14 residues. Germline V gene lookup returns CDR1 MDHEN and CDR2 SYDVKM. The DNA for the CDR3 is TGTGCCACCTTGACTAGCGGGGGACAAGAGACCCAGTACTTC. It yields the protein CATLTSGGQETQYF.

The V and J genes are TRBV2 and TRBJ2-7, with 10 bases fitting TRBD1. The CDR3 has 15 amino acids. After removal of 7 bases from V and 6 bases from J, the junction contained 12 bases not matched to a gene. Germline V gives CDR1 SNHLY, CDR2 FYNNEI. The CDR3 here is CASTGKWDRGGEQYF. Here the CDR3 DNA reads TGTGCCAGCACCGGCAAGTGGGACAGGGGAGGCGAGCAGTACTTC.

This clone showed up just once. This chain uses TRBV21-1 with TRBJ1-5. TRBV21-1 is described as a pseudogene. CDR3 size: 13 residues. The CDR3, as DNA: TGTGCCAGCAGAGAAGGGTGGGGTCAGCCCCAGCATTTT. Amino acid sequence: CASREGWGQPQHF.

This chain uses TRBV14 with TRBJ1-4, with D possibly matching TRBD1 (6 bases). V lost 0 bases and J lost 7, with 12 bases in between. The length of the CDR3 is 15 residues. Germline V gene sequence: CDR1 SGHDN, CDR2 FVKESK. The DNA of the CDR3 is TGTGCCAGCAGCCAAGATAACAGGGTTGGTGAAAAACTGTTTTTT. Protein product: CASSQDNRVGEKLFF.

V gene TRBV29-1 combines with J gene TRBJ2-5; 9 bases are shared with TRBD1. CDR1 is SQVTM, CDR2 ANQGSEA, per germline. V lost 3 bases, J lost 5 bases, and 4 bases stayed unmatched. The CDR3 has 13 amino acids. The CDR3 region is CSVDRTGAETQYF. Here the CDR3 DNA reads TGCAGCGTTGATAGGACAGGGGCGGAGACCCAGTACTTC. Complete variable domain (other parts from reference TRBV29-1 and TRBJ2-5): SAVISQKPSRDICQRGTSLTIQCQVDSQVTMMFWYRQQPGQSLTLIATANQGSEATYESGFVIDKFPISRPNLTFSTLTVSNMSPEDSSIYLCSVDRTGAETQYFGPGTRLLVL.

The chain combines TRBV13 with TRBJ2-7; D could derive from TRBD1 or TRBD2 (5 bases each). Germline CDR1 and CDR2: PRHDT and FYEKMQ (reference sequence). There are 14 residues in the CDR3. The V end lost 3 bases, the J end lost 2 bases, and 11 bases lay between the germline ends. This CDR3 reads CASSFGTSTYEQYF. In DNA form, the CDR3 reads TGTGCCAGCAGCTTTGGGACCTCTACCTACGAGCAGTACTTC.

The V gene is TRBV5-6, the J gene TRBJ1-1; the D gene is possibly TRBD1 (5 bases). The CDR3 totals 13 residues. Deletions cut 3 bases from V and 4 bases from J, with 10 bases between. Germline V gene lookup returns CDR1 SGHDT and CDR2 YYEEEE. CDR3 DNA sequence: TGTGCCAGCAGCTGGGGCGGGACCACTGAAGCTTTCTTT. It specifies CASSWGGTTEAFF.

CDR3 protein: CASSLGQGNSYEQYF. The CDR3 DNA reads as TGTGCCAGCAGCTTAGGGCAGGGTAATTCTTACGAGCAGTACTTC. The chain uses TRBV7-9 and TRBJ2-7; TRBD1 might be the D (5 bases). Trimming left V 1 base short and J 4 bases short, with 14 bases between. Per germline, CDR1 SEHNR and CDR2 FQNEAQ (reference sequence). CDR3 length: 15 amino acids.

The chain carries TRBV7-2 and TRBJ1-4; D is perhaps TRBD1 (5 bases). This CDR3 comprises 16 residues. Trimming shortened V by 1 base and J by 7 bases, and 16 bases separated the two germline ends. Germline V CDR1 and CDR2: SGHTA, FQGNSA. CDR3 residues: CASSLGFEWGSEKLFF. CDR3 bases: TGTGCCAGCAGCTTAGGTTTTGAATGGGGGAGTGAAAAACTGTTTTTT.